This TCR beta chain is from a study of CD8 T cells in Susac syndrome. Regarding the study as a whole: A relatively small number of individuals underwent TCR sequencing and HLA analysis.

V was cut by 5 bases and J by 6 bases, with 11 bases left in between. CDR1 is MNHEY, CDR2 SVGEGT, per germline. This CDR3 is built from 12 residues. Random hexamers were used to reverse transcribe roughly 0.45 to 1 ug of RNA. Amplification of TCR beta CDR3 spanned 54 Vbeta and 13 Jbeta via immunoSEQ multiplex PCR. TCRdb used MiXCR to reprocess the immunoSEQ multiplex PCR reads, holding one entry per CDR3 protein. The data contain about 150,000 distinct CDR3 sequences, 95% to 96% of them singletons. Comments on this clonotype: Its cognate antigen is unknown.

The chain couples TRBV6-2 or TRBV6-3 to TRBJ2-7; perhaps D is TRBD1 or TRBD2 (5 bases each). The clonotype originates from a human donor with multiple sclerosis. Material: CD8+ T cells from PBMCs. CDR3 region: CASSHWGTEQYF. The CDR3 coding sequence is TGTGCCAGCAGTCACTGGGGGACCGAGCAGTACTTC.